Listed below are T cell receptor beta chains from one sample, sequenced in a study of lymphopenia after photon versus proton radiotherapy. Some clones are missing from TCRdb's copy, which holds only in-frame ones; the method was immunoSEQ multiplex PCR. The top ten hold 6.8% of the sample, which has roughly 36,000 clones, approximately 87% seen once. Specimen: peripheral blood, collected from a patient treated with photon-based radiotherapy. These receptors were collected from a woman in her forties or fifties with pancreatic cancer. The CDR3 runs from the conserved cysteine through the conserved F or W. A D gene is named only where the DNA matches it firmly. Expanded clones get a size class; other rows say once, few or many, or leave the size out.

- | - | 15 | TRBJ1-1 | TRBV18 | TGTGCCAGCTCACTTACGGAGGGAATTCACACTGAAGCTTTCTTT | CASSLTEGIHTEAFF
TRBD2 | - | 14 | TRBJ2-7 | TRBV19 | TGTGCCAGTAAGGTTCAAGCGGGAGGATACGAGCAGTACTTC | CASKVQAGGYEQYF
- | - | 15 | TRBJ1-5 | TRBV19 | TGTGCCAGTAGTATGGCCGCACGGAACAATCAGCCCCAGCATTTT | CASSMAARNNQPQHF
- | - | 18 | TRBJ2-1 | TRBV7-2 | TGTGCCAGCAGCCCACATACCGGGACTTCCAAGGACAACAATGAGCAGTTCTTC | CASSPHTGTSKDNNEQFF
TRBD2 | once | 16 | TRBJ2-3 | TRBV7-9 | TGTGCCAGCAGCTTCTTAGCGGGAGGGGGCACAGATACGCAGTATTTT | CASSFLAGGGTDTQYF
- | - | 11 | TRBJ2-7 | TRBV29-1 | TGCAGCGTTGAAATGAGCTACGAGCAGTACTTC | CSVEMSYEQYF
- | - | 16 | TRBJ2-1 | TRBV7-2 | TGTGCCAGCAGCGCGCATAGGTTACTAGGGTTGAATGAGCAGTTCTTC | CASSAHRLLGLNEQFF
TRBD2 | - | 16 | TRBJ2-1 | TRBV7-2 | TGTGCCAGCAGCCAGGAAGCCCAGCGGGGCTACAATGAGCAGTTCTTC | CASSQEAQRGYNEQFF
- | - | 15 | TRBJ1-2 | TRBV7-2 | TGTGCCAGCAGCTTCTTGAGGGATGCCCCCTATGGCTACACCTTC | CASSFLRDAPYGYTF
- | - | 18 | TRBJ2-6 | TRBV9 | TGTGCCAGCAGCGCCACACCGGGGCAACAATCTGGGGCCAACGTCCTGACTTTC | CASSATPGQQSGANVLTF
TRBD1 | - | 15 | TRBJ2-3 | TRBV30 | TGTGCCTGGAGTGTACAGGGGACAGGGAGCGATACGCAGTATTTT | CAWSVQGTGSDTQYF
- | - | 15 | TRBJ2-7 | TRBV5-1 | TGCGCCAGCAGCTTGGATAACGGCGCCTCCTACGAGCAGTACTTC | CASSLDNGASYEQYF
- | once | 16 | TRBJ2-3 | TRBV2 | TGTGCCAGCAGTGAAACGGCTACACTAGCCACAGATACGCAGTATTTT | CASSETATLATDTQYF
- | - | 12 | TRBJ2-7 | TRBV9 | TGTGCCAGCAGTAAGGGGTACGACGAGCAGTACTTC | CASSKGYDEQYF
TRBD2 | - | 16 | TRBJ2-3 | TRBV6-6 | TGTGCCAGCAGTCGGACTAGCGGGCGTAGCACAGATACGCAGTATTTT | CASSRTSGRSTDTQYF
TRBD1 | once | 16 | TRBJ1-1 | TRBV7-2 | TGTGCCAGCAGCTTTCCACCGGGACAGGGGGCGTTTGAAGCTTTCTTT | CASSFPPGQGAFEAFF
- | - | 17 | TRBJ2-1 | TRBV4-3 | TGCGCCAGCAGCCAAGATCGCATAGCGGCCCTGGGGGATGAGCAGTTCTTC | CASSQDRIAALGDEQFF
TRBD2 | - | 17 | TRBJ2-7 | TRBV7-8 | TGTGCCAGCAGCTCTATCCAGTTGACTAGCGATTCCTACGAGCAGTACTTC | CASSSIQLTSDSYEQYF
- | - | 14 | TRBJ2-5 | TRBV7-2 | TGTGCCAGCAGCTTAGGAGGCATCCAAGAGACCCAGTACTTC | CASSLGGIQETQYF
- | - | 13 | TRBJ1-2 | TRBV6-1 | TGTGCCAGCAGTCCTACAGGGAACTATGGCTACACCTTC | CASSPTGNYGYTF
TRBD1 | - | 15 | TRBJ1-2 | TRBV2 | TGTGCCAGCAGTGGTCCAGGGACAGGGGGATTTGGCTACACCTTC | CASSGPGTGGFGYTF
TRBD2 | - | 14 | TRBJ2-2 | TRBV10-3 | TGTGCCTCCCTAGCGGGAGGGGACACCGGGGAGCTGTTTTTT | CASLAGGDTGELFF
TRBD2 | - | 16 | TRBJ2-1 | TRBV9 | TGTGCCAGCAGCGTAGATGCTAGCGGGAGGATTGGTGAGCAGTTCTTC | CASSVDASGRIGEQFF
- | - | 12 | TRBJ1-3 | TRBV9 | TGTGCCAGCAGCGGGGGAGGAAACACCATATATTTT | CASSGGGNTIYF
- | - | 13 | TRBJ2-7 | TRBV6-5 | TGTGCCAGCAGTTACGCCGAAGCGCTCGAGCAGTACTTC | CASSYAEALEQYF
TRBD1 | - | 14 | TRBJ2-4 | TRBV7-2 | TGTGCCAGCAGCTCACGACCGGGACAGGGGGTTCAGTACTTC | CASSSRPGQGVQYF
- | - | 15 | TRBJ2-4 | TRBV5-1 | TGCGCCAGCAGCTACGGACCGAGGGCCAAAAACATTCAGTACTTC | CASSYGPRAKNIQYF
- | - | 10 | TRBJ1-1 | TRBV6-5 | TGTGCCAGTCCGGGGACTGAAGCTTTCTTT | CASPGTEAFF
TRBD2 | - | 18 | TRBJ2-3 | TRBV4-2 | TGTGCCAGCAGCCAAAAGATGCCTAGCGGGAGGGCCGCAGATACGCAGTATTTT | CASSQKMPSGRAADTQYF
- | - | 13 | TRBJ1-5 | TRBV29-1 | TGCAGCGTTGGAGGGGGTGGCAATCAGCCCCAGCATTTT | CSVGGGGNQPQHF
- | - | 16 | TRBJ1-4 | TRBV10-2 | TGCGCCAGCAGTGAGCCTCTGGGACGGCCTAATGAAAAACTGTTTTTT | CASSEPLGRPNEKLFF
TRBD1 | - | 17 | TRBJ1-5 | TRBV5-5 | TGTGCCAGCAGCGGACAGGGGTCTTTTGGAAGCAATCAGCCCCAGCATTTT | CASSGQGSFGSNQPQHF
TRBD2 | - | 17 | TRBJ2-1 | TRBV4-3 | TGCGCCAGCAGCCAAGGGTTGCCGGGACTAACCTACAATGAGCAGTTCTTC | CASSQGLPGLTYNEQFF
TRBD2 | - | 18 | TRBJ2-3 | TRBV19 | TGTGCCAGTAGTCCCACCCTTAGCCTAGCGGGAGGGACAGATACGCAGTATTTT | CASSPTLSLAGGTDTQYF
TRBD2 | - | 14 | TRBJ2-7 | TRBV27 | TGTGCCAGCAGTTTAAAGCGGGAGGGGTACGAGCAGTACTTC | CASSLKREGYEQYF
TRBD1 | - | 15 | TRBJ2-2 | TRBV29-1 | TGCAGCGTTGGGAGACAGGGGGCGGGGACCGGGGAGCTGTTTTTT | CSVGRQGAGTGELFF
- | - | 14 | TRBJ1-2 | TRBV7-2 | TGTGCCAGCAGCTTAGGGCAGGGCAATGATGGCTACACCTTC | CASSLGQGNDGYTF
TRBD1 | - | 15 | TRBJ1-2 | TRBV27 | TGTGCCAGCAGTCTGGGGACAGGGGGCAACTATGGCTACACCTTC | CASSLGTGGNYGYTF
TRBD2 | once | 17 | TRBJ2-1 | TRBV4-2 | TGTGCCAGCAGCCAAGACGTGACTAGCGGGAGGTTAAATGAGCAGTTCTTC | CASSQDVTSGRLNEQFF
TRBD2 | - | 15 | TRBJ2-5 | TRBV4-1 | TGCGCCAGCAGCAACCCTCCGGGGGGCCAAGAGACCCAGTACTTC | CASSNPPGGQETQYF
- | - | 13 | TRBJ2-7 | TRBV16 | TGTGCCAGCAGCCAATATCCGTCCTACGAGCAGTACTTC | CASSQYPSYEQYF
- | - | 12 | TRBJ2-7 | TRBV10-3 | TGTGCCATCAGTGAGAGGACTTACGAGCAGTACTTC | CAISERTYEQYF
TRBD2 | - | 15 | TRBJ2-4 | TRBV27 | TGTGCCAGCAGTTTGGCTAGCGGGATTAAAAACATTCAGTACTTC | CASSLASGIKNIQYF
TRBD1 | - | 14 | TRBJ2-1 | TRBV4-3 | TGCGCCAGCAGCCAAGAGACAGGGGGCGGTGAGCAGTTCTTC | CASSQETGGGEQFF
TRBD2 | - | 17 | TRBJ2-1 | TRBV15 | TGTGCCACCAGCAGAGATGAAGGACTAGTGCGTTACAATGAGCAGTTCTTC | CATSRDEGLVRYNEQFF
- | - | 16 | TRBJ1-1 | TRBV4-3 | TGCGCCAGCAGCCGACAGCGAGACTGGGGGACCACTGAAGCTTTCTTT | CASSRQRDWGTTEAFF
- | - | 11 | TRBJ1-5 | TRBV6-6 | TGTGCCAGCAGTACTGGAGGGCCCCAGCATTTT | CASSTGGPQHF